These T cell receptor beta chains were read from a single sample in a study of post-analysis software for immune sequencing data. One entry per CDR3 protein results from TCRdb running MiXCR on the PCR reads. Here the sample spans roughly 400,000 distinct CDR3 sequences, less than 40% being singletons. The sequenced material came from blood. All receptors derive from a girl aged 2 to 10 with multiple sclerosis. The CDR3 runs from the conserved cysteine through the conserved F or W. The order of the fields is V gene, D gene, clone size, J gene, CDR3 protein, CDR3 DNA. The D gene is left open where the match is weak. A clone size is listed for some rows: how often the clone was seen (once, few, many), or a class if it is expanded.

TRBV5-1	.	few	TRBJ2-5	CASSAEAETQYF	TGCGCCAGCAGCGCCGAGGCAGAGACCCAGTACTTC
TRBV5-6	.	few	TRBJ2-5	CASSDGQTLQGTQYF	TGTGCCAGCAGCGACGGACAGACCCTACAAGGGACCCAGTACTTC
TRBV20-1	TRBD2	.	TRBJ2-1	CSASLLAYEQFF	TGCAGTGCTAGTTTACTAGCGTACGAGCAGTTCTTC
TRBV25-1	TRBD2	.	TRBJ2-5	CASSEYGRAGETQYF	TGTGCCAGCAGTGAATACGGGAGGGCGGGGGAGACCCAGTACTTC
TRBV20-1	TRBD2	.	TRBJ2-3	CSASPRDYRITDTQYF	TGCAGTGCTAGTCCCCGGGACTACCGAATCACAGATACGCAGTATTTT
TRBV5-1	.	.	TRBJ2-1	CASSLAFGINEQFF	TGCGCCAGCAGCTTGGCCTTCGGGATTAATGAGCAGTTCTTC
TRBV12-3/TRBV12-4	.	few	TRBJ2-3	CASSLFREPDTQYF	TGTGCCAGCAGTTTATTCCGGGAGCCAGATACGCAGTATTTT
TRBV20-1	.	few	TRBJ2-7	CSARDPDYEQYF	TGCAGTGCTAGAGATCCGGACTACGAGCAGTACTTC
TRBV12-3/TRBV12-4	.	.	TRBJ2-1	CASNAPTRISEQFF	TGTGCCAGCAATGCACCGACTAGAATTAGTGAGCAGTTCTTC
TRBV5-1	.	.	TRBJ2-4	CASSLRGDKNIQYF	TGCGCCAGCAGCCTGAGGGGGGATAAAAACATTCAGTACTTC
TRBV7-2	.	few	TRBJ2-1	CASSLGSFNEQFF	TGTGCCAGCAGCTTAGGTAGTTTCAATGAGCAGTTCTTC
TRBV7-2	TRBD2	few	TRBJ2-7	CASSLGLAGYYEQYF	TGTGCCAGCAGCTTAGGACTAGCGGGCTATTACGAGCAGTACTTC
TRBV6-4	.	.	TRBJ2-3	CASSVGRVGDTQYF	TGTGCCAGCAGTGTCGGGAGAGTCGGAGATACGCAGTATTTT
TRBV3-1	.	few	TRBJ1-2	CASRHRQYGYTF	TGTGCCAGCAGACATAGACAGTATGGCTACACCTTC
TRBV7-2	.	few	TRBJ2-7	CASSFMTGSGGYEQYF	TGTGCCAGCAGCTTTATGACGGGGTCCGGAGGTTACGAGCAGTACTTC
TRBV29-1	TRBD1	few	TRBJ1-2	CSAPGQGSYGYTF	TGCAGCGCTCCGGGACAGGGTTCCTATGGCTACACCTTC
TRBV12-3/TRBV12-4	.	.	TRBJ1-2	CASRPHWEDDGYTF	TGTGCCAGCAGACCACATTGGGAGGACGATGGCTACACCTTC
TRBV12-3/TRBV12-4	.	.	TRBJ2-3	CASSLSSGTNTEYF	TGTGCCAGCAGTTTATCGAGTGGCACGAATACGGAATATTTT
TRBV20-1	.	.	TRBJ2-1	CSAITRRYNEQFF	TGCAGTGCTATTACCCGACGGTACAATGAGCAGTTCTTC
TRBV5-1	TRBD2	few	TRBJ2-5	CASSLSGGRQETQYF	TGCGCCAGCAGCCTTAGCGGGGGCCGTCAAGAGACCCAGTACTTC
TRBV9	TRBD1	.	TRBJ1-5	CASSVGTGQSQPQHF	TGTGCCAGCAGCGTAGGGACAGGGCAATCTCAGCCCCAGCATTTT
TRBV7-8	TRBD2	.	TRBJ2-7	CASSESYGLAVDEQYF	TGTGCCAGCAGCGAATCTTATGGTCTAGCGGTTGACGAGCAGTACTTC
TRBV24-1	.	few	TRBJ2-7	CATSDLTRSREYSEQYF	TGTGCCACCAGTGATTTAACGCGGAGCAGGGAGTACTCCGAGCAGTACTTC
TRBV7-2	.	.	TRBJ1-6	CASSLGRTGNSPLHF	TGTGCCAGCAGCTTAGGACGGACTGGGAATTCACCCCTCCACTTT
TRBV12-3/TRBV12-4	.	.	TRBJ2-7	CASSLSGAGRDQYF	TGTGCCAGCAGTTTATCGGGGGCTGGAAGGGATCAGTACTTC
TRBV20-1	.	.	TRBJ1-2	CSANTIQGLNYGYTF	TGCAGTGCTAACACCATCCAGGGACTAAACTATGGCTACACCTTC
TRBV12-3/TRBV12-4	.	few	TRBJ2-1	CASSRPRGEQFF	TGTGCCAGCAGCCGACCCAGGGGTGAGCAGTTCTTC
TRBV12-3/TRBV12-4	.	few	TRBJ1-4	CASSFSQGDEKLFF	TGTGCCAGCAGTTTTTCACAGGGCGATGAAAAACTGTTTTTT
TRBV7-3	TRBD2	.	TRBJ2-1	CASSYGVAGGLNEQFF	TGTGCCAGCAGCTACGGTGTAGCGGGAGGCCTCAATGAGCAGTTCTTC
TRBV20-1	TRBD1	once	TRBJ1-6	CSARDLNSGTGGWNSPLHF	TGCAGTGCTAGAGATCTAAACTCCGGGACAGGAGGGTGGAATTCACCCCTCCACTTT
TRBV20-1	.	few	TRBJ1-2	CSARPLGQGYGYTF	TGCAGTGCTAGACCCCTGGGGCAGGGCTATGGCTACACCTTC
TRBV6-5	TRBD1	.	TRBJ2-7	CASGEAGTGTYEQYF	TGTGCCAGCGGGGAAGCCGGGACAGGGACCTACGAGCAGTACTTC
TRBV7-2	TRBD2	.	TRBJ2-5	CASSSGTSREETQYF	TGTGCCAGCAGCTCGGGGACTAGCAGGGAAGAGACCCAGTACTTC
TRBV5-1	.	few	TRBJ2-7	CASSLEGPDGYYEQYF	TGCGCCAGCAGCTTGGAAGGTCCGGACGGCTACTACGAGCAGTACTTC
TRBV7-2	TRBD1	.	TRBJ2-7	CASSPGTGRGNYEQYF	TGTGCCAGCAGCCCCGGGACAGGCCGGGGGAATTACGAGCAGTACTTC
TRBV28	.	.	TRBJ1-5	CASNLSRNRPQGQHF	TGTGCCAGCAACCTGTCGCGGAACCGTCCCCAGGGCCAGCATTTT
TRBV27	TRBD1	.	TRBJ2-7	CASSLLGTGAGYEQYF	TGTGCCAGCAGTTTATTGGGGACAGGGGCCGGTTACGAGCAGTACTTC